The rows below give T cell receptor beta chains drawn from one sample of a study of OX40 agonist ivuxolimab in advanced cancers. TCRdb's copy holds only in-frame clones and misses some; the assay was immunoSEQ multiplex PCR. The data show roughly 100,000 clones, 70% to 85% seen once. The sample consisted of CD4+ or CD8+ T cells sorted from blood, taken in a trial of the OX40 agonist ivuxolimab. The receptor set was obtained from an adult with an advanced solid tumor such as melanoma, head and neck, liver or kidney cancer. Both conserved end residues are part of each CDR3. The D gene is left open where the match is weak. Clone sizes are given selectively: once, few, many, or a class where the clone is expanded.

abundance	d_gene	v_gene	j_gene	CDR3aa	CDR3nt
NA	TRBD1	TRBV4-3	TRBJ1-2	CASSQDKDRGNYGYTF	TGCGCCAGCAGCCAAGACAAGGACAGGGGGAACTATGGCTACACCTTC
NA	NA	TRBV28	TRBJ2-7	CASSAGTDSYEQYF	TGTGCCAGCAGCGCCGGGACGGATTCCTACGAGCAGTACTTC
NA	NA	TRBV2	TRBJ1-6	CASIGPYSPLHF	TGTGCCAGCATCGGCCCCTATTCACCCCTCCACTTT
NA	NA	TRBV7-6	TRBJ2-7	CASSSTGEQYF	TGTGCCAGCAGCTCGACGGGGGAGCAGTACTTC
NA	NA	TRBV5-1	TRBJ2-1	CASSLGWGNEQFF	TGCGCCAGCAGCTTAGGTTGGGGGAATGAGCAGTTCTTC
NA	NA	TRBV7-9	TRBJ2-7	CASSKTGTPYEQYF	TGTGCCAGCAGCAAAACGGGGACACCCTACGAGCAGTACTTC
NA	NA	TRBV7-3	TRBJ2-1	CASSFRAEVFNEQFF	TGTGCCAGCAGCTTCAGGGCGGAGGTCTTCAATGAGCAGTTCTTC
NA	TRBD2	TRBV7-9	TRBJ2-7	CASSSDLAGLPYEQYF	TGTGCCAGCAGCTCTGACCTAGCGGGGCTTCCCTACGAGCAGTACTTC
NA	NA	TRBV7-3	TRBJ2-1	CASSFLVGDEQFF	TGTGCCAGCAGCTTCCTCGTGGGGGATGAGCAGTTCTTC
NA	NA	TRBV10-3	TRBJ2-5	CAISESLALETQYF	TGTGCCATCAGTGAGTCCCTGGCTTTGGAGACCCAGTACTTC
NA	NA	TRBV28	TRBJ1-2	CASQTGGGVYGYTF	TGTGCCAGCCAGACCGGGGGTGGGGTCTATGGCTACACCTTC
NA	NA	TRBV27	TRBJ1-2	CASSLSGNYGYTF	TGTGCCAGCAGTTTATCCGGTAACTATGGCTACACCTTC
NA	TRBD2	TRBV2	TRBJ2-3	CAGTPGLAGPRTDTQYF	TGTGCCGGAACACCGGGACTAGCGGGTCCTCGCACAGATACGCAGTATTTT
NA	TRBD2	TRBV5-1	TRBJ2-3	CASSAGTSVSTDTQYF	TGCGCCAGCAGCGCCGGGACTAGCGTCAGCACAGATACGCAGTATTTT
NA	NA	TRBV21-1	TRBJ2-7	CASSNRSGKEVRQYF	TGTGCCAGCAGCAACCGGAGCGGGAAAGAAGTAAGGCAGTACTTC
NA	NA	TRBV2	TRBJ2-5	CASTRELKETQYF	TGTGCCAGCACCCGAGAGCTAAAAGAGACCCAGTACTTC
NA	NA	TRBV20-1	TRBJ2-5	CSARTRETQYF	TGCAGTGCTAGAACTAGGGAGACCCAGTACTTC
NA	NA	TRBV6-5	TRBJ1-4	CASSYSIRANEKLFF	TGTGCCAGCAGTTACTCCATAAGGGCTAATGAAAAACTGTTTTTT
NA	NA	TRBV5-4	TRBJ2-7	CASSLEQVNEQYF	TGTGCCAGCAGCTTGGAACAGGTTAACGAGCAGTACTTC
once	TRBD2	TRBV7-2	TRBJ2-7	CASSLRSGGLYEQYF	TGTGCCAGCAGCTTACGTAGCGGGGGACTCTACGAGCAGTACTTC
once	NA	TRBV29-1	TRBJ2-1	CSVGERRNEQFF	TGCAGCGTTGGGGAGAGACGAAATGAGCAGTTCTTC
once	NA	TRBV9	TRBJ2-3	CASSLGGGQVTDTQYF	TGTGCCAGCAGCCTAGGGGGAGGACAGGTCACAGATACGCAGTATTTT
NA	NA	TRBV5-5	TRBJ1-4	CASSAPNNEKLFF	TGTGCCAGCAGCGCCCCTAATAATGAAAAACTGTTTTTT
NA	NA	TRBV18	TRBJ1-2	CASSPSETHGYTF	TGTGCCAGCTCACCGTCGGAAACGCATGGCTACACCTTC
few	NA	TRBV30	TRBJ1-2	CAWSVNGVSGYTF	TGTGCCTGGAGTGTGAACGGGGTAAGCGGCTACACCTTC
NA	NA	TRBV5-4	TRBJ1-3	CASSLEGGRGNTIYF	TGTGCCAGCAGCTTGGAGGGGGGCCGCGGAAACACCATATATTTT
NA	TRBD1	TRBV9	TRBJ1-2	CASSAGTGDYGYTF	TGTGCCAGCAGCGCCGGGACAGGAGACTATGGCTACACCTTC
NA	NA	TRBV15	TRBJ1-4	CATSTVDLEKLFF	TGTGCCACCAGCACGGTGGATTTGGAAAAACTGTTTTTT
NA	NA	TRBV20-1	TRBJ2-1	CSASTSNEQFF	TGCAGTGCTAGTACGAGCAATGAGCAGTTCTTC
NA	NA	TRBV11-3	TRBJ2-7	CASSLAVGEGYEQYF	TGTGCCAGCAGCTTAGCAGTGGGAGAGGGCTACGAGCAGTACTTC
NA	NA	TRBV19	TRBJ2-1	CASSISGLPNEQFF	TGTGCCAGTAGTATCTCCGGGCTACCCAATGAGCAGTTCTTC
NA	NA	TRBV25-1	TRBJ1-5	CASSNSGNQPQHF	TGTGCCAGCAGTAATTCCGGGAATCAGCCCCAGCATTTT
NA	NA	TRBV30	TRBJ1-2	CAWSRMFYGYTF	TGTGCCTGGAGTAGGATGTTCTATGGCTACACCTTC
NA	NA	TRBV11-2	TRBJ1-1	CASSLGPGGEAFF	TGTGCCAGCAGCTTAGGCCCGGGCGGTGAAGCTTTCTTT
NA	NA	TRBV2	TRBJ2-7	CASSRGREQSYEQYF	TGTGCCAGCAGCAGGGGGCGGGAGCAATCCTACGAGCAGTACTTC
NA	NA	TRBV10-2	TRBJ1-5	CASSRFVSNQPQHF	TGCGCCAGCAGCAGGTTCGTTAGCAATCAGCCCCAGCATTTT
NA	NA	TRBV7-2	TRBJ2-2	CASSWVINTGELFF	TGTGCCAGCAGCTGGGTTATAAACACCGGGGAGCTGTTTTTT
few	NA	TRBV2	TRBJ1-5	CASSGTDLNQPQHF	TGTGCCAGCAGTGGGACAGATTTGAATCAGCCCCAGCATTTT
NA	TRBD1	TRBV6-5	TRBJ2-7	CASSPGQRNYEQYF	TGTGCCAGCAGTCCGGGACAGCGAAACTACGAGCAGTACTTC
NA	NA	TRBV7-2	TRBJ2-5	CASSVTRETQYF	TGTGCCAGCAGCGTCACTAGGGAGACCCAGTACTTC